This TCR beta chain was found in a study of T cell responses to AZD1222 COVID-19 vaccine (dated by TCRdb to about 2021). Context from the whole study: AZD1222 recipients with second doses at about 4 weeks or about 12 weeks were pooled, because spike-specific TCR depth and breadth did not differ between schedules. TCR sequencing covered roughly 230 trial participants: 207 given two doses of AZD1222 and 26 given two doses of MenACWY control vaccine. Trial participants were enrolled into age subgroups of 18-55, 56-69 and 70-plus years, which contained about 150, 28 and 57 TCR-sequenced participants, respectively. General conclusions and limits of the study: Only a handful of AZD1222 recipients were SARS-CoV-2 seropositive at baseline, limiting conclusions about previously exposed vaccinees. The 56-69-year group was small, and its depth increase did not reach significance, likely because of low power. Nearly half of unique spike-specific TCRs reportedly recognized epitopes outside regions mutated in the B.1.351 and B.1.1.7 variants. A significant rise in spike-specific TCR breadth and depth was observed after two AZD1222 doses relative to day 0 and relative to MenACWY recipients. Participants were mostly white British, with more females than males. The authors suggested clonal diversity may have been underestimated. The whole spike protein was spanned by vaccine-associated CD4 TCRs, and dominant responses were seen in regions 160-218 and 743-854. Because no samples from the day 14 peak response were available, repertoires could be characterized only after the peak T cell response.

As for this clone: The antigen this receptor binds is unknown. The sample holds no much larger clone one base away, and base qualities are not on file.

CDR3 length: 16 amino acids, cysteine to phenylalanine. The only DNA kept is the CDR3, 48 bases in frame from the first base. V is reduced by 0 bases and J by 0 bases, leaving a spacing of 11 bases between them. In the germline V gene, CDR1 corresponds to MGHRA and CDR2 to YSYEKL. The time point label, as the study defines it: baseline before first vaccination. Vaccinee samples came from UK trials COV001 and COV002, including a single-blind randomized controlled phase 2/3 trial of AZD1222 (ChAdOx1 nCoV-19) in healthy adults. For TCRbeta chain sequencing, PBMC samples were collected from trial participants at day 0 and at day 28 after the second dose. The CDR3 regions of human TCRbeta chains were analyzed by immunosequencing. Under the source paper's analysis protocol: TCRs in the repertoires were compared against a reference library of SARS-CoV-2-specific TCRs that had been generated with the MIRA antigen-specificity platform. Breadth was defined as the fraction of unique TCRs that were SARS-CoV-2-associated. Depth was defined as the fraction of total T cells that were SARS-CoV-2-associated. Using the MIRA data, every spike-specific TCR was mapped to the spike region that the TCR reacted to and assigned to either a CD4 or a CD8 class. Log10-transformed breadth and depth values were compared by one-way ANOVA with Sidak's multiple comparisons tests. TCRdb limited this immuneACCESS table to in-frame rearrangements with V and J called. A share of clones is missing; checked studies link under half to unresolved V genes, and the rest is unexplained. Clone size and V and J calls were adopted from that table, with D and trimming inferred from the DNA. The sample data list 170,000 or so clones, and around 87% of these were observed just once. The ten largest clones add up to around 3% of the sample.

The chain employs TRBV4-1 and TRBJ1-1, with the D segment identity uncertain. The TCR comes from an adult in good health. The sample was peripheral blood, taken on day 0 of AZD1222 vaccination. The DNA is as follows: TGCGCCAGCAGCCAAGATCCCACGGGCATGAACACTGAAGCTTTCTTT. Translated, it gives CASSQDPTGMNTEAFF.